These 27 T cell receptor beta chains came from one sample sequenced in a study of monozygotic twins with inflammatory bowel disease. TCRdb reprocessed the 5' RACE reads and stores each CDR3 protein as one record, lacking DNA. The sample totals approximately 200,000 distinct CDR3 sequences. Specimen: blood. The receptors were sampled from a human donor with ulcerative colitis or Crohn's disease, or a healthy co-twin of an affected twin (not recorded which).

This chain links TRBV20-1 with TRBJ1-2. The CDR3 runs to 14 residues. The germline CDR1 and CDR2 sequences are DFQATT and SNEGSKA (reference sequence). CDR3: CSADRDGGNYGYTF.

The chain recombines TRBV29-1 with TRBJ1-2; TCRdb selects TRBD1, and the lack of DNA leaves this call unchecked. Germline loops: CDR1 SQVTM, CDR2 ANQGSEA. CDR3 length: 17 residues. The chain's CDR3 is CSVEGRDRISPNYGYTF.

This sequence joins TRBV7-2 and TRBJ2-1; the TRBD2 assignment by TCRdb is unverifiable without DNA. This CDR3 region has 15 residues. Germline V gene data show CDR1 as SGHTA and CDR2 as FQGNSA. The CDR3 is CASSLEAGGNNEQFF.

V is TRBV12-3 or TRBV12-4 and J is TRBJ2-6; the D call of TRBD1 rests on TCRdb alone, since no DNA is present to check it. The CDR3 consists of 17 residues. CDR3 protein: CASSLRQPSFGANVLTF.

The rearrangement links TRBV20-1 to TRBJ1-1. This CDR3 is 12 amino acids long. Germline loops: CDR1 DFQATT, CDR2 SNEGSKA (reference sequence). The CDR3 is CSALGLNTEAFF.

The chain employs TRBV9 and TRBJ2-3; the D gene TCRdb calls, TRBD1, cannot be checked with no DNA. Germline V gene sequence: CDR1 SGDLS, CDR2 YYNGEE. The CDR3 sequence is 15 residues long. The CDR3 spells CASSVRGTGTDTQYF.

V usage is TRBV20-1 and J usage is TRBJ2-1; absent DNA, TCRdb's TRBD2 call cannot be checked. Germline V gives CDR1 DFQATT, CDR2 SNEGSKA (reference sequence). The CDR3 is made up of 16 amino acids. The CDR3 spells CSARSSGGSWTNEQFF.

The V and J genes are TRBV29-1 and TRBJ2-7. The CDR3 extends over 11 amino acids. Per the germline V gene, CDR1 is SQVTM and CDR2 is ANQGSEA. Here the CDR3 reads CSAQSSYEQYF.

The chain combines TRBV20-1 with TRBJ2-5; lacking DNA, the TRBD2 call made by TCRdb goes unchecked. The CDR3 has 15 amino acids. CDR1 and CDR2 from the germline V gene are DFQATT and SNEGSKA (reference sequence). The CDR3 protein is CSARTPGASQETQYF.

The CDR3 reads CATLWTPSTDTQYF. This chain connects TRBV6-1 to TRBJ2-3; TCRdb gives TRBD1 as the D gene, but with no DNA this cannot be confirmed. Germline loops: CDR1 MNHNS, CDR2 SASEGT. The CDR3 spans 14 residues.

The CDR3 protein is CASSQVGDRGTEAFF. The chain recombines TRBV4-3 with TRBJ1-1; TCRdb's D gene call, TRBD1, goes unchecked for lack of DNA. Per the germline V gene, CDR1 is LGHNA and CDR2 is YSLEER. This CDR3 comprises 15 residues.

The CDR3 protein is CASSFGTGPRLALNTEAFF. This chain links TRBV19 with TRBJ1-1; the D call of TRBD1 rests on TCRdb alone, since no DNA is present to check it. The germline gives CDR1 LNHDA, CDR2 SQIVND (reference sequence). CDR3 length: 19 residues.

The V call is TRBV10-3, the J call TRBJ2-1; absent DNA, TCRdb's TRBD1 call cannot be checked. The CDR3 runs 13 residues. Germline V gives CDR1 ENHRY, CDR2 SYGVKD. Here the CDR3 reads CAMRGARDNEQFF.

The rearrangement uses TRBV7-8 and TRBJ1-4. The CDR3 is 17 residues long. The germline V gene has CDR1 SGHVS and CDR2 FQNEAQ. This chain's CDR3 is CASSQSGGATTNEKLFF.

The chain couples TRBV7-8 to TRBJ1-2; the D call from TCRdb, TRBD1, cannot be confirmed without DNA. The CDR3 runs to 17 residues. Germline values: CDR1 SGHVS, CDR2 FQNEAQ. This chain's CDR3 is CASSLRTGANANYGYTF.

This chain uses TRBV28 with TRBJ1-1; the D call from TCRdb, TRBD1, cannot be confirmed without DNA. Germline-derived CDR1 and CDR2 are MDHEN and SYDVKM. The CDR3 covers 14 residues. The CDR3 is CASSLVGQYTEAFF.

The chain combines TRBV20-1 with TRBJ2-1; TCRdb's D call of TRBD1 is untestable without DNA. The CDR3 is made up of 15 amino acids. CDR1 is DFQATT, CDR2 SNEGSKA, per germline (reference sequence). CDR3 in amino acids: CSADSFTLADNEQFF.

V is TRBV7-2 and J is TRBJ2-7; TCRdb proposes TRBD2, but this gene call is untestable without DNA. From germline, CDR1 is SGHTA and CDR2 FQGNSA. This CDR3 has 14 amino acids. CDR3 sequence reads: CASTLLAGGREQYF.

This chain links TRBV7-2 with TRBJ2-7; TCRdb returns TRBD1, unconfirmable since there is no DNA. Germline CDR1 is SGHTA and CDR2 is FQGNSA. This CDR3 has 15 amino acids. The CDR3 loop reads CASNRLGGNHYEQYF.

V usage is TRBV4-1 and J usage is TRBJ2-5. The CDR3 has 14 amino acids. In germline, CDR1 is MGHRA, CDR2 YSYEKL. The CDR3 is CASSQGLGRETQYF.

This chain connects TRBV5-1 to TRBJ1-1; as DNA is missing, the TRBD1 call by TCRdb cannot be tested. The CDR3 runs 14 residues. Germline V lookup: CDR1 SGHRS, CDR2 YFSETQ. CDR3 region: CASSMGQVNTEAFF. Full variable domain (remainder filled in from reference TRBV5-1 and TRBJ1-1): KAGVTQTPRYLIKTRGQQVTLSCSPISGHRSVSWYQQTPGQGLQFLFEYFSETQRNKGNFPGRFSGRQFSNSRSEMNVSTLELGDSALYLCASSMGQVNTEAFFGQGTRLTVV.

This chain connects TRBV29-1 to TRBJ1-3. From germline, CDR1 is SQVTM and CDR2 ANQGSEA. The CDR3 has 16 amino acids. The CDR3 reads CSVEGVPQSSGNTIYF.

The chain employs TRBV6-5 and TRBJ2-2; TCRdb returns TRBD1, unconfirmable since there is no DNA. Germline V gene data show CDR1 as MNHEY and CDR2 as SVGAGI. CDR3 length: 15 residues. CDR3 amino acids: CASRVSGTGGGELFF.

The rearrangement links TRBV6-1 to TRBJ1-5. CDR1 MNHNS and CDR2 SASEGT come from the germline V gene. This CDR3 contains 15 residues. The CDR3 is CASSRSGRGRQPQHF.

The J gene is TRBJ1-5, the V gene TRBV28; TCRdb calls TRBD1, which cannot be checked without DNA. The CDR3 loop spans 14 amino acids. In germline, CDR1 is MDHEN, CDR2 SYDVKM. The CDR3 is CASSSGQGNQPQHF.

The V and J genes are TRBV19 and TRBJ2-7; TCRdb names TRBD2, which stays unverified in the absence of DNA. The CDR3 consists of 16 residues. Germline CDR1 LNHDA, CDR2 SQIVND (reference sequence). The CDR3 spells CASSIGWSQGGYEQYF.

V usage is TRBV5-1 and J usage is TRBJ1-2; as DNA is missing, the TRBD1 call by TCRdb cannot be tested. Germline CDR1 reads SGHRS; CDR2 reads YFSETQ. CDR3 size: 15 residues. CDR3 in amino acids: CASSLEPGQDYGYTF.